The clone carrying this TCR beta chain was seen only a few times. Both TRBC1 and TRBC2 were covered by a beta constant-region primer of two equimolar oligonucleotides. One entry per CDR3 protein results from TCRdb running MiXCR on the UMI-ligation and nested PCR reads. The table records 140,000 to 150,000 distinct CDR3 sequences, approximately 17% of them present only once. The data were taken from a study of naive and memory T cell subsets. Germline CDR1 is SGHKS and CDR2 is YYEKEE (reference sequence). Trimming cost V 4 bases and J 5 bases, with 13 bases left between them. The CDR3 sequence is 13 residues long.

The rearrangement links TRBV5-5 to TRBJ2-7; D uncertain. This receptor was obtained from a human donor in good health. Sequencing was carried out using naive CD4+ T cells from blood. The CDR3 DNA follows: TGTGCCAGCAGCCTCCCCCATTGGGACGAGCAGTACTTC. Its protein product is CASSLPHWDEQYF.